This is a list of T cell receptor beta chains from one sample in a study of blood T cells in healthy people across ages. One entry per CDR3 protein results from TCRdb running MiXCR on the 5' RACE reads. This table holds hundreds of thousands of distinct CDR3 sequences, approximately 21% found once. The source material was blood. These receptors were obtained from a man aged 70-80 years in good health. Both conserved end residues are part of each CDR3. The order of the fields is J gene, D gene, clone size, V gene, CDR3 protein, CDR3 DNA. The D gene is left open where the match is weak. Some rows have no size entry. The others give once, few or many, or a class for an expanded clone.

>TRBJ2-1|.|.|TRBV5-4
CVSSLPGENNEQFF
TGTGTCAGCAGCTTGCCGGGCGAGAACAATGAGCAGTTCTTC
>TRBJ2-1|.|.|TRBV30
CAWSVRTTNEQFF
TGTGCCTGGAGTGTAAGAACCACCAATGAGCAGTTCTTC
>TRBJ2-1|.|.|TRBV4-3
CASSQESGPYNEQFF
TGCGCCAGCAGCCAAGAGTCGGGACCTTACAATGAGCAGTTCTTC
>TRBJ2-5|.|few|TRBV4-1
CASSQPTRSETQYF
TGCGCCAGCAGCCAACCTACTAGAAGCGAGACCCAGTACTTC
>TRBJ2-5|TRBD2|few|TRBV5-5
CASSTSGIETQYF
TGTGCCAGCAGCACGAGCGGGATTGAGACCCAGTACTTC
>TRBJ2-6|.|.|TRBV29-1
CSVGQASGANLLTF
TGCAGCGTTGGACAGGCCTCTGGGGCCAACCTCCTGACTTTC
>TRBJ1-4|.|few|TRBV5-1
CASSSGGPGEKLFF
TGCGCCAGCAGCTCGGGAGGTCCGGGTGAAAAACTGTTTTTT
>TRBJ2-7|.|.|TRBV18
CASSPPTTEGYEQYF
TGTGCCAGCTCACCACCGACTACAGAAGGCTACGAGCAGTACTTC
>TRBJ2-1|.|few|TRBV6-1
CASSTRGLDYGAEQFF
TGTGCCAGCAGTACGAGGGGTCTCGATTATGGGGCTGAGCAGTTCTTC
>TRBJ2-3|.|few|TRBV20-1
CSARVREVADTQYF
TGCAGTGCTAGAGTAAGAGAGGTTGCAGATACGCAGTATTTT
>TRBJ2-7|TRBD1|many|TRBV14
CASSRPGQGGFQYF
TGTGCCAGCAGCCGACCGGGACAGGGGGGGTTTCAGTACTTC
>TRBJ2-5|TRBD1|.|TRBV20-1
CSFARDRVGETQYF
TGCAGTTTTGCCCGGGACAGGGTAGGAGAGACCCAGTACTTC
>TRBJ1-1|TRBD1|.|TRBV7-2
CASSSDRGYTEAFF
TGTGCCAGCAGCTCCGACAGGGGGTACACTGAAGCTTTCTTT
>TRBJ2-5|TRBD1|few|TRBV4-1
CASSLGQLGGTQYF
TGCGCCAGCAGCCTGGGACAGTTAGGGGGGACCCAGTACTTC